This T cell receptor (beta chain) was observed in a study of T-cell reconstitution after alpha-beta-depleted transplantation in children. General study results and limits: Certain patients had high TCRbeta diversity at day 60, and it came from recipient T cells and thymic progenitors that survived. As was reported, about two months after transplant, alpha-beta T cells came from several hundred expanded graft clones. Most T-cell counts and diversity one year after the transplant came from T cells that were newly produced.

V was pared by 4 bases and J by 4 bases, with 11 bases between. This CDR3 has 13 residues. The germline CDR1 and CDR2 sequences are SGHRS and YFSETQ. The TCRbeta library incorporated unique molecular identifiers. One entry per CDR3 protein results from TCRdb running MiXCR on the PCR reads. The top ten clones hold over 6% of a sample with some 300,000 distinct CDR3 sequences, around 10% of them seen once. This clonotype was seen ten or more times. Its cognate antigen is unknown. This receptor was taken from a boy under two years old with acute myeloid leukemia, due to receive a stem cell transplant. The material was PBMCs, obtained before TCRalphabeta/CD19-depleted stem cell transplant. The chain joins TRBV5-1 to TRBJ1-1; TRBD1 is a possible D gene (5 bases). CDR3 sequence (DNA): TGCGCCAGCAGCGACAGCCTGTCCACTGAAGCTTTCTTT. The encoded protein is CASSDSLSTEAFF.